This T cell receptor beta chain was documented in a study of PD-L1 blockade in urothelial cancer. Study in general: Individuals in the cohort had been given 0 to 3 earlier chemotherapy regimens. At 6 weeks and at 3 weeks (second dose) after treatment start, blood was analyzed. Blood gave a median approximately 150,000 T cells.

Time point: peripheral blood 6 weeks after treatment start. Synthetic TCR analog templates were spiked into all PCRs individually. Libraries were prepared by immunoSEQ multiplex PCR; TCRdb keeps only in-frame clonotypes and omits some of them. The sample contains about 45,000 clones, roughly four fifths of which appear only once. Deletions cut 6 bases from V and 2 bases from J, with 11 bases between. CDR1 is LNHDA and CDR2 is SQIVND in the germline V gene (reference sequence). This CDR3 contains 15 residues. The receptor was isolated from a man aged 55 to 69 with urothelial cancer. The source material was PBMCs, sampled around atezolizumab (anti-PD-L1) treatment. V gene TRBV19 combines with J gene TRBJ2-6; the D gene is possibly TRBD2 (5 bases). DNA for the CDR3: TGTGCCAGTAGCACACCCGGGACTGGGGCCAACGTCCTGACTTTC. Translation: CASSTPGTGANVLTF.